Following are 32 T cell receptor beta chains from one sample sequenced in a study of T-cell reconstitution after alpha-beta-depleted transplantation in children. It was with unique molecular identifiers that the TCRbeta library was prepared. Each CDR3 protein gets one entry after TCRdb re-called the PCR reads with MiXCR. The data show 200,000 to 250,000 distinct CDR3 sequences, approximately 10% seen once. Sample: PBMCs from the stem cell graft donor, taken from the stem cell graft. The receptors here all came from a human donor who donated a stem cell graft to a child with acute lymphoblastic leukemia.

At least ten counts were recorded for this clonotype. The genes are TRBV29-1 and TRBJ2-7; no clear D gene. Germline-derived CDR1 and CDR2 are SQVTM and ANQGSEA. CDR3 size: 13 residues. Trimming removed 4 bases at V and 3 bases at J, with 13 bases between. Written as DNA, the CDR3 is TGCAGCGTTGGTGATGCAGGTTACTACGAGCAGTACTTC. This translates into CSVGDAGYYEQYF.

In the case of this clonotype: One end of the junction does not line up with germline, which may come from a read error. The chain combines TRBV5-1 with TRBJ2-3; the D call may be TRBD1 or TRBD2 (5 bases each). The CDR3 covers 14 residues. Germline values: CDR1 SGHRS, CDR2 YFSETQ. CDR3 DNA: TGCGCCAGCAGCCCCGGTGAGGGGTCAGATAGGCAGTATTTT. Its protein is CASSPGEGSDRQYF.

This clonotype was counted at least ten times. This chain connects TRBV7-2 to TRBJ2-2; D remains unclear. CDR3 length: 15 amino acids. Germline CDR1 SGHTA, CDR2 FQGNSA. Trimming pared 7 bases from V and 2 bases from J, leaving 14 bases between. CDR3 bases: TGTGCCAGCAACCTCCTTGGGGTAAACACCGGGGAGCTGTTTTTT. This translates into CASNLLGVNTGELFF.

This clonotype has just a few counts. The CDR3 loop reads CASSEGLRYGYTF. CDR3 DNA: TGTGCCAGCAGCGAAGGACTACGCTATGGCTACACCTTC. V usage is TRBV7-9 and J usage is TRBJ1-2, with D hard to call. CDR3 size: 13 residues. V was clipped by 5 bases and J by 4 bases, with 11 bases between them. Germline lookup yields CDR1 SEHNR and CDR2 FQNEAQ (reference sequence).

This clonotype showed up many times. The genes are TRBV20-1 and TRBJ1-1; D gene uncertain. Germline V gene lookup returns CDR1 DFQATT and CDR2 SNEGSKA (reference sequence). This CDR3 has 12 residues. Trimming removed 3 bases from V and 4 bases from J, with 9 bases in between. The CDR3 DNA follows: TGCAGTGCTAGGCCTCTGGGCACTGAAGCTTTCTTT. Amino acids: CSARPLGTEAFF.

The genes are TRBV5-1 and TRBJ2-3, with a tentative D call TRBD1 (6 bases). The CDR3 sequence is 16 residues long. The V and J ends lost 0 bases and 11 bases respectively, with 22 bases between them. The germline V gene encodes CDR1 SGHRS and CDR2 YFSETQ. In nucleotides, the CDR3 is TGCGCCAGCAGCTTGGCCTTCAGGGGATCGGGCCAACAGCAGTATTTT. It codes for CASSLAFRGSGQQQYF.

The genes are TRBV29-1 and TRBJ1-2; no definite D call. The CDR3 is 13 amino acids. Germline values: CDR1 SQVTM, CDR2 ANQGSEA. The V and J ends lost 1 base and 4 bases respectively, with 10 bases between them. CDR3 loop: CSVEVIPLYGYTF. The DNA of the CDR3 is TGCAGCGTTGAAGTAATCCCCCTCTATGGCTACACCTTC.

This clonotype was observed at least ten times. This chain connects TRBV9 to TRBJ2-7, with a tentative D call TRBD1 (10 bases). V lost 0 bases and J lost 2, with 18 bases in between. Germline V gives CDR1 SGDLS, CDR2 YYNGEE. CDR3 length equals 17 residues. In nucleotides, the CDR3 is TGTGCCAGCAGCGTAGCAGCGGGGGGACAGGGGCCCTACGAGCAGTACTTC. Translated, it gives CASSVAAGGQGPYEQYF.

This clonotype showed up just a few times. This chain joins TRBV5-1 and TRBJ2-5; the match to TRBD1 covers 7 bases. This CDR3 region has 17 residues. Per the germline V gene, CDR1 is SGHRS and CDR2 is YFSETQ. The V segment lost 0 bases and the J segment 4 bases; nucleotides outside the gene matches: 12. CDR3 region: CASSLGTGRGLGETQYF. The DNA for the CDR3 is TGCGCCAGCAGCTTGGGGACAGGCCGGGGTTTAGGAGAGACCCAGTACTTC.

This clonotype was recorded at least ten times. CDR3: CASSFWTDNSPLHF. Here the CDR3 DNA reads TGTGCCAGCAGCTTTTGGACAGATAATTCACCCCTCCACTTT. The gene calls are TRBV7-9 and TRBJ1-6; D is perhaps TRBD1 (6 bases). V dropped 3 bases and J dropped 5 bases, with 8 bases sitting between them. Germline CDR1 SEHNR, CDR2 FQNEAQ (reference sequence). This CDR3 comprises 14 residues. Variable domain in full (rest from reference TRBV7-9 and TRBJ1-6): DTGVSQNPRHKITKRGQNVTFRCDPISEHNRLYWYRQTLGQGPEFLTYFQNEAQLEKSRLLSDRFSAERPKGSFSTLEIQRTEQGDSAMYLCASSFWTDNSPLHFGNGTRLTVT.

This clonotype turned up a few times. The rearrangement links TRBV7-9 to TRBJ1-2; no definite D call. V lost 5 bases and J 3 bases, leaving 16 bases between the germline ends. The CDR3 length is 15 residues. CDR1 and CDR2 (germline): SEHNR, FQNEAQ (reference sequence). The CDR3 here is CASSPETLIHYGYTF. DNA of the CDR3: TGTGCCAGCAGCCCTGAAACTTTAATCCACTATGGCTACACCTTC.

The chain carries TRBV6-1 and TRBJ2-1; D not certain. V dropped 0 bases and J dropped 2 bases, with 8 bases sitting between them. The germline V gene has CDR1 MNHNS and CDR2 SASEGT. There are 15 residues in the CDR3. Here the CDR3 DNA reads TGTGCCAGCAGTGAAGCGGTCAGAACCTACAATGAGCAGTTCTTC. Translated, it gives CASSEAVRTYNEQFF.

In this sample, this clonotype turned up many times. This sequence joins TRBV12-3 or TRBV12-4 and TRBJ1-1; the D is unclear. Trimming took off 6 bases at V and 1 base at J, with 9 bases between the two ends. This CDR3 has 13 residues. The CDR3 DNA sequence: TGTGCCAGCAGCCTACACCAGAACACTGAAGCTTTCTTT. It codes for CASSLHQNTEAFF.

This clonotype was seen only a few times. V usage is TRBV6-5 and J usage is TRBJ1-2; D is possibly TRBD1 (5 bases). The germline V and J ends were trimmed by 4 bases and 8 bases, with 17 bases remaining between them. The V gene's germline CDR1 is MNHEY and CDR2 SVGAGI. The CDR3 is made up of 14 amino acids. The CDR3 is CASSSRGVNGGYTF. The CDR3 DNA follows: TGTGCCAGCAGTTCCCGGGGGGTCAACGGCGGCTACACCTTC.

V and J are TRBV25-1 and TRBJ1-2; D is perhaps TRBD1 (6 bases). Per germline, CDR1 MGHDK and CDR2 SYGVNS. Trimming removed 4 bases at V and 3 bases at J, with 24 bases between. The CDR3 has 18 amino acids. Here the CDR3 reads CASSGPIRDFRGDYGYTF. Written as DNA, the CDR3 is TGTGCCAGCAGTGGGCCGATTCGGGACTTTAGGGGGGACTATGGCTACACCTTC.

On this clonotype itself: Given a much more abundant clone one base away, this may be a read error. The chain recombines TRBV3-1 with TRBJ1-1, with 9 bases fitting TRBD1. The germline CDR1 and CDR2 sequences are LGHDT and YNNKEL (reference sequence). The CDR3 runs to 15 residues. The CDR3, as DNA: TGTGCCAGCAGCCAAGGGACAGGGGCGAACGCTGAAGCTTTCTTT. It encodes CASSQGTGANAEAFF. Using reference TRBV3-1 and TRBJ1-1 for the parts outside the CDR3, the full variable domain is DTAVSQTPKYLVTQMGNDKSIKCEQNLGHDTMYWYKQDSKKFLKIMFSYNNKELIINETVPNRFSPKSPDKAHLNLHINSLELGDSAVYFCASSQGTGANAEAFFGQGTRLTVV.

CDR3 protein: CASSETGADTQYF. For the CDR3, the DNA is TGCGCCAGCAGTGAGACGGGGGCAGATACGCAGTATTTT. This chain joins TRBV10-2 and TRBJ2-3, with D possibly being TRBD2 (6 bases). The CDR3 is 13 residues long. Germline CDR1 reads WSHSY; CDR2 reads SAAADI. V was trimmed by 2 bases and J by 4 bases, leaving 7 bases between them.

This clonotype came up a few times. This chain uses TRBV7-8 with TRBJ2-7, with TRBD1 identical over 8 bases. The CDR3 covers 14 residues. The V gene's germline CDR1 is SGHVS and CDR2 FQNEAQ. The V and J ends lost 3 bases and 6 bases, in that order; junction bases with no gene match: 7. As DNA, the CDR3 is TGTGCCAGCAGCTTTCCGGACAGGGTGGGCGAGCAGTACTTC. Its translation is CASSFPDRVGEQYF. The variable domain in full, with the rest retrieved from reference TRBV7-8 and TRBJ2-7, is GAGVSQSPRYKVAKRGQDVALRCDPISGHVSLFWYQQALGQGPEFLTYFQNEAQLDKSGLPSDRFFAERPEGSVSTLKIQRTQQEDSAVYLCASSFPDRVGEQYFGPGTRLTVT.

This clonotype was observed many times. This sequence joins TRBV4-1 and TRBJ2-1, with a tentative D call TRBD2 (7 bases). The germline CDR1 and CDR2 sequences are MGHRA and YSYEKL. CDR3 size: 14 residues. The ends were cut back, 7 bases at V and 5 bases at J, with 15 bases in the middle. Written as DNA, the CDR3 is TGCGCCAGCACGGGGGGCCGCGATGACAATGAGCAGTTCTTC. It codes for CASTGGRDDNEQFF.

The chain has TRBV7-8 and TRBJ2-7, with TRBD2 matching 7 bases. CDR3 size: 16 residues. Unmatched junction bases numbered 11, after V lost 5 bases and J lost 1 base. The germline V gene encodes CDR1 SGHVS and CDR2 FQNEAQ. The CDR3 loop is CASSAWGGSGSYEQYF. The CDR3 DNA sequence: TGTGCCAGCAGCGCCTGGGGGGGTTCGGGATCCTACGAGCAGTACTTC.

The rearrangement joins TRBV5-1 to TRBJ1-2, with D maybe TRBD1 (5 bases). The CDR3 has 16 amino acids. Looked up from germline, CDR1 is SGHRS and CDR2 is YFSETQ. The V end lost 0 bases, the J end lost 5 bases, and 17 bases lay between the germline ends. In DNA, the CDR3 is TGCGCCAGCAGCTTGGATCAGGGCCCCGCTGGGTATGGCTACACCTTC. Translating it yields CASSLDQGPAGYGYTF.

The J gene is TRBJ2-7, the V gene TRBV5-1; 12 bases line up with TRBD1. V lost 4 bases and J lost 4; bases outside the gene matches: 9. Looked up from germline, CDR1 is SGHRS and CDR2 is YFSETQ. The CDR3 has 16 residues. This CDR3 is CASSMAGTGGIYEQYF. CDR3 in DNA: TGCGCCAGCAGCATGGCCGGGACAGGGGGCATTTACGAGCAGTACTTC.

The V and J genes are TRBV4-1 and TRBJ1-5; weak D call: TRBD1 (6 bases). The V end was cut by 1 base, the J end by 6 bases, with 13 bases between. The CDR3 totals 15 residues. Germline V CDR1 and CDR2: MGHRA, YSYEKL. The CDR3 spells CASSQGLSGVQPQHF. The CDR3 bases are TGCGCCAGCAGCCAAGGATTGTCAGGGGTTCAGCCCCAGCATTTT.

The table lists this clonotype with a few counts. V and J are TRBV10-3 and TRBJ2-3; TRBD1 agrees at 7 bases. The CDR3 has 16 residues. V trimming: 3 bases; J trimming: 3 bases; junction bases outside the gene matches: 9. CDR1 is ENHRY, CDR2 SYGVKD, per germline. The CDR3 region has the DNA TGTGCCATCAGTGATTCGACAGGGACGAGGACAGATACGCAGTATTTT. Its translation is CAISDSTGTRTDTQYF.

This chain connects TRBV6-5 to TRBJ1-1, with D unresolved. Germline V lookup: CDR1 MNHEY, CDR2 SVGAGI. Trimming removed 2 bases at V and 1 base at J, with 11 bases between. The CDR3 extends over 15 amino acids. In nucleotides, the CDR3 is TGTGCCAGCAGTTACCCCGGGGTGGCGAACACTGAAGCTTTCTTT. Translated, it gives CASSYPGVANTEAFF.

The chain employs TRBV7-9 and TRBJ1-1; D is possibly TRBD1 (6 bases). Trimming stripped 5 bases from V and 5 bases from J, with 21 bases between. CDR3 length: 16 residues. Germline-derived CDR1 and CDR2 are SEHNR and FQNEAQ (reference sequence). DNA for the CDR3: TGTGCCAGCAGCATAAGAGGGACAAGGCAAACAACTGAAGCTTTCTTT. Its protein product is CASSIRGTRQTTEAFF.

This clonotype appeared a few times. The J gene is TRBJ2-3, the V gene TRBV2; D remains unclear. Per germline, CDR1 SNHLY and CDR2 FYNNEI. This CDR3 contains 15 residues. V lost 4 bases to trimming and J lost 7 bases, with 18 bases between them. The CDR3 bases are TGTGCCAGCAGTGGGCGGCGAACATTGGGGAATACGCAGTATTTT. Protein product: CASSGRRTLGNTQYF.

This clonotype was recorded at least ten times. This sequence joins TRBV12-3 or TRBV12-4 and TRBJ1-2; D ambiguous. Trimming pared 2 bases from V and 2 bases from J, leaving 6 bases between. The CDR3 extends over 13 amino acids. CDR3 in amino acids: CASSLYPNYGYTF. The CDR3, as DNA: TGTGCCAGCAGTTTATATCCAAACTATGGCTACACCTTC.

The CDR3 DNA reads as TGCAGCGCCGGGACAGGGAACTCCGAGCAGTACTTC. Amino acid sequence: CSAGTGNSEQYF. The chain combines TRBV29-1 with TRBJ2-7; 9 bases line up with TRBD1. CDR1 is SQVTM and CDR2 is ANQGSEA in the germline V gene. The junction had 7 bases not matched to a gene; V was cut back by 7 bases and J by 6 bases. There are 12 residues in the CDR3.

This clonotype was observed a few times. The chain employs TRBV5-1 and TRBJ1-1; 9 nucleotides line up with TRBD1. The germline V gene has CDR1 SGHRS and CDR2 YFSETQ. This CDR3 has 15 amino acids. With V trimmed by 4 bases and J by 5 bases, 9 bases remained unmatched. In nucleotides, the CDR3 is TGCGCCAGCAGCAAACGGACAGGGGTGGAAACTGAAGCTTTCTTT. Protein: CASSKRTGVETEAFF.

The chain uses TRBV5-1 and TRBJ2-7, with D possibly TRBD1 on 7 matching bases. The CDR3 has 16 amino acids. Germline CDR1 and CDR2: SGHRS and YFSETQ. Trimming shortened V by 4 bases and J by 6 bases, and 23 bases separated the two germline ends. The CDR3 loop is CASSPIGGGVVGEQYF. The CDR3 DNA reads as TGCGCCAGCAGCCCCATTGGAGGGGGCGTAGTTGGCGAGCAGTACTTC.

The rearrangement joins TRBV7-9 to TRBJ2-5; D is undetermined. The germline V gene has CDR1 SEHNR and CDR2 FQNEAQ (reference sequence). Trimming removed 8 bases from V and 5 bases from J, with 18 bases in between. This CDR3 comprises 14 residues. The CDR3 DNA reads TGTGCCAGCCCTAATGGGGAATCGTGGGAGACCCAGTACTTC. Translated, it gives CASPNGESWETQYF.